A selection of T cell receptor beta chains follows, all from one sample in a study of CD8 T cells in ankylosing spondylitis. TCRdb fed the 5' RACE reads into MiXCR, producing one record per CDR3 protein. The data hold about 240,000 distinct CDR3 sequences, with about 11% observed a single time. Sequenced input: blood, either unsorted or a sorted T cell fraction (not recorded which). The receptor set was obtained from a male donor with ankylosing spondylitis or in good health (not recorded which). Both conserved end residues are part of each CDR3. The D gene is left open where the match is weak. Part of the rows lack a size; the others show once, few, many or a class for expanded clones.

size	D	V	J	DNA	CDR3
many	-	TRBV12-3/TRBV12-4	TRBJ2-1	TGTGCCAGCAGTTTACTGTTGGTAGGCTCCTACAATGAGCAGTTCTTC	CASSLLLVGSYNEQFF
many	-	TRBV5-1	TRBJ2-3	TGCGCCAGCAGATGGCAGGGAAGAAATACGCAGTATTTT	CASRWQGRNTQYF
many	-	TRBV5-1	TRBJ1-1	TGCGCCAGCAGCTTTGAGGGGAACACTGAAGCTTTCTTT	CASSFEGNTEAFF
few	-	TRBV11-2	TRBJ2-5	TGTGCCAGCAGCTTAGATCTGGGTAGAGAAGAGACCCAGTACTTC	CASSLDLGREETQYF
many	-	TRBV29-1	TRBJ1-2	TGCAGCGTTGAAGGGGGGCGCGACTATGGCTACACCTTC	CSVEGGRDYGYTF
many	-	TRBV29-1	TRBJ1-1	TGCAGCGTTGCCCCATTGGTAGCAAACACTGAAGCTTTCTTT	CSVAPLVANTEAFF
many	-	TRBV20-1	TRBJ2-3	TGCAGTGCTAGGTTGCTGCGTCCACGAGATACGCAGTATTTT	CSARLLRPRDTQYF
few	-	TRBV4-2	TRBJ2-1	TGTGCCAGCAGCCAAGTCCGCTGGGGGGTAAGGACGGAAGAGTACAATGAGCAGTTCTTC	CASSQVRWGVRTEEYNEQFF
many	TRBD1	TRBV2	TRBJ1-5	TGTGCCAGAGGGGGCGGGAGCAATCAGCCCCAGCATTTT	CARGGGSNQPQHF
many	-	TRBV3-1	TRBJ2-7	TGTGCCAGCAGCCAAGATCCGGGCGGAGCCTACGAGCAGTACTTC	CASSQDPGGAYEQYF
many	-	TRBV5-1	TRBJ1-1	TGCGCCAGCAGCGTGGGGTCAGCCACTGAAGCTTTCTTT	CASSVGSATEAFF
-	-	TRBV7-7	TRBJ2-3	TGTGCCAGCAAATCAGGGTCAGATACGCAGTATTTT	CASKSGSDTQYF
many	TRBD1	TRBV7-2	TRBJ1-3	TGTGCCAGCAGGACAGGGGGTGGAAACACCATATATTTT	CASRTGGGNTIYF
few	TRBD2	TRBV9	TRBJ2-3	TGTGCCAGCAGCGTTTCAGCGGGGGCGGGGGGTACGCAGTATTTT	CASSVSAGAGGTQYF
few	-	TRBV13	TRBJ2-7	TGTGCCAGCAGCTTAGCCCTCTCGGTGCACGAGCAGTACTTC	CASSLALSVHEQYF
many	-	TRBV5-1	TRBJ2-7	TGCGCCAGCAGCTTGCTGGGGGCCCACGAGCAGTACTTC	CASSLLGAHEQYF
many	-	TRBV25-1	TRBJ2-1	TGTGCCAGCAGTGCTTATGAGCAGTTCTTC	CASSAYEQFF
many	-	TRBV27	TRBJ2-5	TGTGCCAGCAGTTTATCTCGCAGCTATGGAGAGACCCAGTACTTC	CASSLSRSYGETQYF
-	-	TRBV7-3	TRBJ2-2	TGTGCCAGCAGCTATGGATCTCCAGCCGACACCGGGGAGCTGTTTTTT	CASSYGSPADTGELFF
many	-	TRBV7-2	TRBJ1-1	TGTGCCAGCAGCTTGGGGGGGAAAGCTTTCTTT	CASSLGGKAFF
few	TRBD1	TRBV12-3/TRBV12-4	TRBJ2-1	TGTGCCAGCAGTTTAGGGGTGAGGCAGGGGGCAAACAATGAGCAGTTCTTC	CASSLGVRQGANNEQFF
-	-	TRBV2	TRBJ2-7	TGTGCCAGCAGTGGCATCCTACTAGCTCCTTCCTACGAGCAGTACTTC	CASSGILLAPSYEQYF
-	TRBD2	TRBV20-1	TRBJ2-3	TGCAGTGCTAGCGGGACTAGCGGGACCTCAGATACGCAGTATTTT	CSASGTSGTSDTQYF
-	TRBD2	TRBV20-1	TRBJ2-7	TGCAGTACTAGAGATTTGGGGTCTAGCGGGAGTGTTCGCGGCGAGCAGTACTTC	CSTRDLGSSGSVRGEQYF
-	TRBD2	TRBV7-6	TRBJ2-7	TGTGCCAGCACCCCACAGGCACTAGCGGGAGGGCCGGGTTGGTACGAGCAGTACTTC	CASTPQALAGGPGWYEQYF
-	-	TRBV29-1	TRBJ1-1	TGCAGCGTTGAAGGGTCAGGGGTTAGCACTGAAGCTTTCTTT	CSVEGSGVSTEAFF